A single sample gave rise to the 18 T cell receptor beta chains below, sequenced in a study of cytomegalovirus exposure and HLA in healthy donors (dated by TCRdb to the late 2010s). Libraries were prepared through the immunoSEQ multiplex PCR assay. The multiplex PCR relied on a mix of 60 forward primers for TCR Vbeta segments and 13 reverse primers for TCR Jbeta segments. TCRdb holds this immuneACCESS table with in-frame rearrangements only. Some clones are missing; in checked studies, unresolved V genes explain under half, and the rest has no known cause. This sample has 130,000 to 150,000 clones in its table, and roughly 75% of those were observed once. The ten biggest clones cover 6.8% of the sample. What was sequenced was PBMCs. The origin of the receptors is a man aged 35 to 55 in good health and CMV-seropositive.

V usage is TRBV1 and J usage is TRBJ2-5; the table gives TRBD1 as D, unverified against the DNA. TRBV1 is a listed pseudogene. The CDR3 has 18 amino acids. The CDR3 here is CTSSQDLWGTGGEETQYF. CDR3 coding DNA: TGCACCAGCAGCCAAGATCTTTGGGGGACAGGGGGCGAAGAGACCCAGTACTTC.

This sequence joins TRBV9 and TRBJ1-2, with no clear D. V dropped 0 bases and J dropped 4 bases, with 16 bases sitting between them. The CDR3 spans 16 residues. Per the germline V gene, CDR1 is SGDLS and CDR2 is YYNGEE. The CDR3 region has the DNA TGTGCCAGCAGCGTAGACTCCCGAGGGTCGGGCTATGGCTACACCTTC. It is translated as CASSVDSRGSGYGYTF. Looking up the rest from reference TRBV9 and TRBJ1-2 gives the full variable domain: DSGVTQTPKHLITATGQRVTLRCSPRSGDLSVYWYQQSLDQGLQFLIQYYNGEERAKGNILERFSAQQFPDLHSELNLSSLELGDSALYFCASSVDSRGSGYGYTFGSGTRLTVV.

The V gene is TRBV5-4, the J gene TRBJ2-1; possible D gene TRBD2, 5 bases. Germline V gene data show CDR1 as SGHNT and CDR2 as YYREEE (reference sequence). The V end lost 4 bases, the J end lost 0 bases, and 17 bases lay between the germline ends. This CDR3 has 17 amino acids. The CDR3 protein is CASSPDWTPTSYNEQFF. Here the CDR3 DNA reads TGTGCCAGCAGCCCAGACTGGACTCCCACCTCCTACAATGAGCAGTTCTTC. The variable domain in full, with the rest retrieved from reference TRBV5-4 and TRBJ2-1, is ETGVTQSPTHLIKTRGQQVTLRCSSQSGHNTVSWYQQALGQGPQFIFQYYREEENGRGNFPPRFSGLQFPNYSSELNVNALELDDSALYLCASSPDWTPTSYNEQFFGPGTRLTVL.

In its sample, this clone was seen a few times. This chain uses TRBV6-6 with TRBJ1-4; 9 bases align to TRBD1. The CDR3 is made up of 15 amino acids. J lost 7 bases, V lost 6 bases, and 9 bases had no gene match. Germline-derived CDR1 and CDR2 are MNHNY and SVGAGI (reference sequence). CDR3 sequence reads: CASRQMTGGFEKLFF. The CDR3 DNA sequence: TGTGCCAGCAGACAGATGACAGGGGGATTTGAAAAACTGTTTTTT.

This clone was seen once. The genes are TRBV6-5 and TRBJ2-7; weak D call: TRBD1 (6 bases). CDR3 length: 13 residues. Looked up from germline, CDR1 is MNHEY and CDR2 is SVGAGI. V lost 6 bases and J lost 3, with 12 bases in between. The CDR3 region has the DNA TGTGCCAGCAGATCACAGGGAAACTACGAGCAGTACTTC. This sequence encodes CASRSQGNYEQYF.

The genes are TRBV13 and TRBJ2-3, with a weak D call TRBD1 (5 bases). The V end lost 1 base, the J end lost 2 bases, and 7 bases lay between the germline ends. CDR1 PRHDT and CDR2 FYEKMQ come from the germline V gene (reference sequence). This CDR3 comprises 14 residues. In DNA, the CDR3 is TGTGCCAGCAGCTTAGCGACAGACACAGATACGCAGTATTTT. It yields the protein CASSLATDTDTQYF.

The rearrangement uses TRBV4-1 and TRBJ1-5, with a weak D call TRBD1 (5 bases). V lost 0 bases and J lost 5, with 11 bases in between. The CDR3 loop spans 15 amino acids. The germline gives CDR1 MGHRA, CDR2 YSYEKL. The CDR3 protein is CASSQDKGSYQPQHF. DNA for the CDR3: TGCGCCAGCAGCCAAGATAAGGGGTCATATCAGCCCCAGCATTTT.

Only one count was recorded for this clone. The chain employs TRBV6-1 and TRBJ1-1; the D gene is possibly TRBD1 (6 bases). V lost 2 bases to trimming and J lost 4 bases, with 11 bases between them. Germline-derived CDR1 and CDR2 are MNHNS and SASEGT. The CDR3 runs 14 residues. The CDR3 loop is CASSERRGSTEAFF. CDR3 DNA sequence: TGTGCCAGCAGTGAAAGAAGGGGGAGCACTGAAGCTTTCTTT.

This chain joins TRBV6-6 and TRBJ2-7; TRBD2 matches 10 bases. This CDR3 has 14 residues. CDR1 MNHNY and CDR2 SVGAGI come from the germline V gene (reference sequence). The V gene end was trimmed by 6 bases and the J gene end by 4 bases; junction bases not matched to a gene: 6. For the CDR3, the DNA is TGTGCCAGCAGGGCAGGAGCGGGAGGGTACGAGCAGTACTTC. Translation gives CASRAGAGGYEQYF.

V gene TRBV14 combines with J gene TRBJ1-1; a possible D gene is TRBD1 (6 bases). The CDR3 loop spans 16 amino acids. Looked up from germline, CDR1 is SGHDN and CDR2 is FVKESK. Trimming took off 4 bases at V and 11 bases at J, with 26 bases between the two ends. The CDR3 nucleotides read TGTGCCAGCAGCCCCTTCACCGACAGGATCAGTTCCAGGGCTTTCTTT. Translated, it gives CASSPFTDRISSRAFF.

V usage is TRBV18 and J usage is TRBJ1-1; D is perhaps TRBD1 (5 bases). Trimming took 5 bases from V and 5 from J, leaving 9 bases between them. Germline values: CDR1 KGHSH, CDR2 LQKENI. The CDR3 length is 12 residues. This CDR3 is CASSERQTEAFF. As DNA, the CDR3 is TGTGCCAGCTCAGAAAGACAGACTGAAGCTTTCTTT.

This clone turned up a few times. This chain links TRBV9 with TRBJ2-1, with TRBD1 identical over 11 bases. In germline, CDR1 is SGDLS, CDR2 YYNGEE. With V trimmed by 4 bases and J by 6 bases, 9 bases remained unmatched. The CDR3 spans 16 residues. CDR3 residues: CASSPRTGTGGNEQFF. DNA for the CDR3: TGTGCCAGCAGCCCCCGAACCGGGACAGGGGGCAATGAGCAGTTCTTC.

This clone was seen only a few times. This sequence joins TRBV5-1 and TRBJ2-1, with 7 bases identical to TRBD2. The CDR3 consists of 17 residues. CDR1 and CDR2 (germline): SGHRS, YFSETQ. The V segment lost 0 bases and the J segment 3 bases; nucleotides outside the gene matches: 9. This CDR3 reads CASSLGRGGGYYNEQFF. DNA of the CDR3: TGCGCCAGCAGCTTGGGACGTGGGGGGGGTTACTACAATGAGCAGTTCTTC.

The rearrangement joins TRBV9 to TRBJ1-6; the D gene is possibly TRBD1 (6 bases). Germline CDR1 reads SGDLS; CDR2 reads YYNGEE. This CDR3 is built from 14 residues. V lost 0 bases, J lost 6 bases, and 7 bases lay in between. CDR3 region: CASSVAGVNSPLHF. The CDR3 bases are TGTGCCAGCAGCGTAGCAGGGGTTAATTCACCCCTCCACTTT.

The chain joins TRBV19 to TRBJ2-5; 9 bases are a match to TRBD1. The V segment lost 6 bases and the J segment 0 bases; nucleotides outside the gene matches: 8. Germline assignment: CDR1 LNHDA and CDR2 SQIVND (reference sequence). CDR3 length: 16 amino acids. In DNA form, the CDR3 reads TGTGCCAGTAGGAACCCCCGGGACAGGGACCAAGAGACCCAGTACTTC. Amino acid sequence: CASRNPRDRDQETQYF.

The J gene is TRBJ1-3, the V gene TRBV28; TRBD1 aligns across 8 bases. The J segment lost 3 bases and the V segment lost 4 bases, leaving 2 bases of the junction unmatched. Per the germline V gene, CDR1 is MDHEN and CDR2 is SYDVKM. The CDR3 is 14 amino acids. The CDR3 coding sequence is TGTGCCAGCAGTTCGACAGGGGTTGGAAACACCATATATTTT. Residues: CASSSTGVGNTIYF.

This clone has only a few counts. This chain links TRBV5-1 with TRBJ1-4; a possible D gene is TRBD1 (6 bases). Between the trimmed V and J ends, which lost 0 bases and 0 bases, there was a span of 21 bases. The germline V gene has CDR1 SGHRS and CDR2 YFSETQ. The CDR3 extends over 20 amino acids. CDR3 in DNA: TGCGCCAGCAGCTTGGGTAAAACAGGGTATGGAAATGCAACTAATGAAAAACTGTTTTTT. This sequence encodes CASSLGKTGYGNATNEKLFF.

Note on this clone: One end of the junction fails to match germline, which may point to a read error. The chain links TRBV29-1 to TRBJ2-3, with D possibly TRBD2 on 5 matching bases. The CDR3 spans 13 residues. CDR1 SQVTM and CDR2 ANQGSEA come from the germline V gene. CDR3 in DNA: TGCAGCGTAGAAGGCCTAGCCACAGATACGCAGTATTTT. It yields the protein CSVEGLATDTQYF.